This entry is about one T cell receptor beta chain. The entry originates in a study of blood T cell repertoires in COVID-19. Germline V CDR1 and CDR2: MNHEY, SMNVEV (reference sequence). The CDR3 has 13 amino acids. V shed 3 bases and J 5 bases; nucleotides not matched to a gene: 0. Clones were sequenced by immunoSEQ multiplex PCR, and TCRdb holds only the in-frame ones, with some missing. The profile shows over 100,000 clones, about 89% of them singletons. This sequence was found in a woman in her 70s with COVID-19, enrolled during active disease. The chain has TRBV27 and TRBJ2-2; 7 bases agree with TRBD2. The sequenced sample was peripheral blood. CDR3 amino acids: CASSFGGTGELFF. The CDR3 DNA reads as TGTGCCAGCAGTTTCGGGGGGACCGGGGAGCTGTTTTTT.